The rows below give T cell receptor beta chains drawn from one sample of a study of blood T cells in healthy people across ages. Via MiXCR, TCRdb re-called the 5' RACE reads, giving one row per CDR3 protein. The sample includes about 830,000 distinct CDR3 sequences, less than 80% of them seen just once. Sequenced: blood. The receptor source for this set is a man aged 30 to 39 in good health. The CDR3 runs from the conserved cysteine through the conserved F or W. Each record gives: CDR3 protein, V gene.

CASSLSQGATEAFF | TRBV12-3/TRBV12-4
CASSKASNSYEQYF | TRBV21-1
CSVNRANTGELFF | TRBV29-1
CASSLLRTGGTEAFF | TRBV27
CATSEDPGANVLTF | TRBV24-1
CASTPSGASTDTQYF | TRBV7-3
CASSQDPSGDTLGDEQFF | TRBV4-2
CASSFTGGGSPLHF | TRBV7-2
CASSVGLENYGYTF | TRBV9
CASKILAGGSEQFF | TRBV12-3/TRBV12-4
CASSLAGDRYEQYF | TRBV7-2
CASSLPWDRSGNEQFF | TRBV7-2
CSASLAGVNEQFF | TRBV20-1
CASSDDWTGYSPLHF | TRBV6-1
CSVVVGGGPKVTSTDTQYF | TRBV29-1
CASSSRWGEQYF | TRBV7-8
CASSPTRRPYNGQFF | TRBV12-3/TRBV12-4
CANSAAGENEQFF | TRBV7-9
CAIRAGDRGYEQYF | TRBV10-3
CASSLNGQSQEKLFF | TRBV7-2
CASSSGTSGGREFF | TRBV5-1
CASSLTPAGSSPLHF | TRBV7-3
CASSQDKYYGYTF | TRBV4-3